This T cell receptor beta chain was identified in a study of shared clonotypes between healthy human individuals. Some clones are missing from TCRdb's copy, which holds only in-frame ones; the method was immunoSEQ multiplex PCR. There are some 2 million clones in the sample; about 95% occur only once, and 0.85% to 1.2% lies in the top ten. Terminally differentiated effector memory CD45RA+ cells were excluded from the naive CD8 cells, which were CD45RO-negative and positively selected for CCR7. Trimming removed 2 bases from V and 4 bases from J; junction bases left unmatched: 1. CDR3 length: 15 amino acids. CDR1 is SGHVS, CDR2 FQNEAQ, per germline.

This clonotype originated in a man younger than 35 in good health. The sample comprised naive CD8+ T cells sorted from blood. The V and J genes are TRBV7-8 and TRBJ2-7; 14 positions match TRBD2. The CDR3 DNA is TGTGCCAGCAGCTTACGACTAGCGGGAGGGTACGAGCAGTACTTC. Translation: CASSLRLAGGYEQYF.